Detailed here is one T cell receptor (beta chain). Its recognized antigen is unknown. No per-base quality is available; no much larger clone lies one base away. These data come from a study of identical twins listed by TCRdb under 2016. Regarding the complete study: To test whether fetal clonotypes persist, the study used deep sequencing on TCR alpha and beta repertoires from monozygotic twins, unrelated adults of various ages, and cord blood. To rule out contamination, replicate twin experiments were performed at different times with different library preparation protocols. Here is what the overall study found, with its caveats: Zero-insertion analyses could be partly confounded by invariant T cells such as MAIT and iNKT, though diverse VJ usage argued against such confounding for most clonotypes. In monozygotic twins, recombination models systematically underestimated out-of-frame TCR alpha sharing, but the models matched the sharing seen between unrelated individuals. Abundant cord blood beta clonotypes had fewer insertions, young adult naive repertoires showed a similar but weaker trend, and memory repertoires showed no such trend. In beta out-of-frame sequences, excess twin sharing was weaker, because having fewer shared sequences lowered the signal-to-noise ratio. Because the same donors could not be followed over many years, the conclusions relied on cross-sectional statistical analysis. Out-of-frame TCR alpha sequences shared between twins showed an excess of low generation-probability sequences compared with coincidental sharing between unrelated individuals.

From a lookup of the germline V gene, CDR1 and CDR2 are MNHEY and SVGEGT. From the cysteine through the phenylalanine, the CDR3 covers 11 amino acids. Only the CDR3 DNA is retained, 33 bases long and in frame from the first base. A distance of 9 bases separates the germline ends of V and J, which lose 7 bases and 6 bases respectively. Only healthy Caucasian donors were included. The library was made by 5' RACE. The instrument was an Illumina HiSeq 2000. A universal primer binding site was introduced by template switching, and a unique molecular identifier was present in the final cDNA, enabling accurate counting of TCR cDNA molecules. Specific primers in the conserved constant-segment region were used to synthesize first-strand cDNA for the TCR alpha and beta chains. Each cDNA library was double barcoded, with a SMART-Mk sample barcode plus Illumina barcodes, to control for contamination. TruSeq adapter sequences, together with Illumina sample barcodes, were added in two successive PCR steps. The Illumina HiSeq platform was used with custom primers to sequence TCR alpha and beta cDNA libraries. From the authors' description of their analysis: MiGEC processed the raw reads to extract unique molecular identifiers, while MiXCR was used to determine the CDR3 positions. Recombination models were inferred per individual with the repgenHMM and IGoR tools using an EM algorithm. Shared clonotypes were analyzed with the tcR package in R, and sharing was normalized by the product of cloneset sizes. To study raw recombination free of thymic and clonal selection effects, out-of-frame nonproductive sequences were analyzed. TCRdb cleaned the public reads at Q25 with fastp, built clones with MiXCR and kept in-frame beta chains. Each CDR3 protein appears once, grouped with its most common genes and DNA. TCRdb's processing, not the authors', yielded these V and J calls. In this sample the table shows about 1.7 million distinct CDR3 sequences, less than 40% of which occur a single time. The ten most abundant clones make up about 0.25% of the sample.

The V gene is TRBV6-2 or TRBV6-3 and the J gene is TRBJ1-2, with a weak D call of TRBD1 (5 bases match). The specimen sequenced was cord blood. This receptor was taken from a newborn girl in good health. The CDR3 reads CASMRGNGYTF. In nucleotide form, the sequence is TGTGCCAGCATGCGGGGGAATGGCTACACCTTC.